A single sample is the source of the 14 T cell receptor beta chains below, sequenced in a study of T cells in Graves' hyperthyroidism and ophthalmopathy. Amplification of TCR beta CDR3 regions was performed using RNA transcripts as template. The HTBI primer set drove a first-round RT-PCR of the TCR CDR3. TCRdb analysed the multiplex PCR reads with MiXCR anew, one entry per CDR3 protein. The data contain about 570,000 distinct CDR3 sequences, roughly 50% of them singletons. Sequencing was carried out using peripheral blood or thyroid tissue (not recorded which). These receptors were collected from an adult woman with Graves' disease, either hyperthyroidism or ophthalmopathy (not recorded which).

This clonotype was counted at least ten times. V usage is TRBV27 and J usage is TRBJ2-6; D is ambiguous. Trimming removed 4 bases at V and 0 bases at J, with 4 bases between. Looked up from germline, CDR1 is MNHEY and CDR2 is SMNVEV (reference sequence). This CDR3 region has 14 residues. In nucleotides, the CDR3 is TGTGCCAGCAGTTACGTCTCTGGGGCCAACGTCCTGACTTTC. Its translation is CASSYVSGANVLTF. Drawing the rest from reference TRBV27 and TRBJ2-6, the complete variable domain is EAQVTQNPRYLITVTGKKLTVTCSQNMNHEYMSWYRQDPGLGLRQIYYSMNVEVTDKGDVPEGYKVSRKEKRNFPLILESPSPNQTSLYFCASSYVSGANVLTFGAGSRLTVL.

The chain couples TRBV7-9 to TRBJ1-4; D not certain. Germline V lookup: CDR1 SEHNR, CDR2 FQNEAQ (reference sequence). This CDR3 contains 15 residues. V was cut by 3 bases and J by 0 bases, with 8 bases left in between. The CDR3 is CASSFSVATNEKLFF. In nucleotides, the CDR3 is TGTGCCAGCAGCTTCTCAGTTGCAACTAATGAAAAACTGTTTTTT. Together with reference TRBV7-9 and TRBJ1-4, the CDR3 gives the full variable domain: DTGVSQNPRHKITKRGQNVTFRCDPISEHNRLYWYRQTLGQGPEFLTYFQNEAQLEKSRLLSDRFSAERPKGSFSTLEIQRTEQGDSAMYLCASSFSVATNEKLFFGSGTQLSVL.

Many counts were recorded for this clonotype. The chain has TRBV20-1 and TRBJ2-7; 8 bases align to TRBD2. V lost 4 bases to trimming and J lost 0 bases; unmatched junction nucleotides: 8. This CDR3 is 15 amino acids long. Germline V gene data show CDR1 as DFQATT and CDR2 as SNEGSKA (reference sequence). CDR3 coding DNA: TGCAGTGCTACCTTAGCGGGACGAAGCTCCTACGAGCAGTACTTC. Translation gives CSATLAGRSSYEQYF.

For the CDR3, the DNA is TGTGCCAGCAGTGAAACGACCGCCGGTTCACCCCTCCACTTT. Translating it yields CASSETTAGSPLHF. The genes are TRBV2 and TRBJ1-6; no firm D call. Germline V lookup: CDR1 SNHLY, CDR2 FYNNEI. CDR3 length: 14 residues. Trimming took off 2 bases at V and 9 bases at J, with 11 bases between the two ends.

This clonotype was detected many times. The V call is TRBV2, the J call TRBJ2-2; TRBD1 aligns across 7 bases. Losses at the gene ends were 3 bases for V and 4 bases for J; bases not matched to a gene: 2. This CDR3 is 14 amino acids long. Germline V gene data show CDR1 as SNHLY and CDR2 as FYNNEI. CDR3 DNA sequence: TGTGCCAGCAGTGAGAGGGGGCCCACCGGGGAGCTGTTTTTT. Amino acids: CASSERGPTGELFF.

This clonotype was detected only a few times. The rearrangement links TRBV15 to TRBJ1-6, with TRBD1 matching 8 bases. V dropped 1 base and J dropped 13; count of bases not matched to a gene: 9. Germline assignment: CDR1 LNHNV and CDR2 YYDKDF (reference sequence). The CDR3 is made up of 15 amino acids. CDR3 in amino acids: CATSRVQGVVQPLHF. The CDR3, as DNA: TGTGCCACCAGCAGAGTACAGGGGGTGGTTCAGCCCCTCCACTTT.

This clonotype was counted at least ten times. The chain employs TRBV5-8 and TRBJ1-2, with D unclear. Between the trimmed V and J ends, which lost 5 bases and 6 bases, there was a span of 20 bases. This CDR3 is built from 15 residues. Germline assignment: CDR1 SGHTS and CDR2 YDEGEE. CDR3 sequence (DNA): TGTGCCAGCAGTCCCGAACGGGATCCATTAAATGGCTACACCTTC. Its protein is CASSPERDPLNGYTF.

This clonotype was counted at least ten times. The chain joins TRBV5-1 to TRBJ1-6; no firm D call. This CDR3 has 14 residues. Germline-derived CDR1 and CDR2 are SGHRS and YFSETQ. The V and J ends lost 0 bases and 9 bases respectively, with 10 bases between them. The CDR3 DNA sequence: TGCGCCAGCAGCTTGGGGGGAGGTAGTTCACCCCTCCACTTT. Translating it yields CASSLGGGSSPLHF.

This clonotype turned up a few times. The chain combines TRBV25-1 with TRBJ1-5; a weak D match, TRBD1 (5 bases). The CDR3 contains 16 residues. V lost 11 bases to trimming and J lost 0 bases, with 20 bases between them. The germline CDR1 and CDR2 sequences are MGHDK and SYGVNS. The CDR3 nucleotides read TGTGCCGCGAGGGACTCTCAAATTTATAGCAATCAGCCCCAGCATTTT. This gives the protein CAARDSQIYSNQPQHF.

The chain employs TRBV28 and TRBJ1-1, with 8 bases aligning to TRBD1. The CDR3 is 17 residues long. Germline V lookup: CDR1 MDHEN, CDR2 SYDVKM. The V segment lost 5 bases and the J segment 0 bases; nucleotides outside the gene matches: 11. CDR3 DNA sequence: TGTGCCAGCAGTCATGGACAGGGAAGAATCATGAACACTGAAGCTTTCTTT. As protein: CASSHGQGRIMNTEAFF.

A remark on this clonotype: The junction differs from germline at one of its ends, possibly a read error. The rearrangement joins TRBV7-9 to TRBJ2-7, with 10 bases matching TRBD2. The germline V gene has CDR1 SEHNR and CDR2 FQNEAQ (reference sequence). This CDR3 is built from 17 residues. The CDR3, as DNA: TGCGCCAGCAGCCAAGGGTCGGCTAGCGGGAGCTCCTACGAGCAGTACTTC. This codes for CASSQGSASGSSYEQYF.

V usage is TRBV7-2 and J usage is TRBJ1-6, with a weak D call TRBD1 (5 bases). V lost 5 bases, J lost 7 bases, and 12 bases lay in between. The CDR3 runs to 14 residues. CDR1 SGHTA and CDR2 FQGNSA come from the germline V gene. Written as DNA, the CDR3 is TGTGCCAGCAGCCCGGGACCGATAAATTCACCCCTCCACTTT. It codes for CASSPGPINSPLHF.

This clonotype showed up many times. This sequence joins TRBV7-2 and TRBJ1-5; the D is unclear. The V and J ends lost 0 bases and 2 bases respectively, with 8 bases between them. Germline CDR1 SGHTA, CDR2 FQGNSA. This CDR3 has 15 amino acids. The CDR3 loop reads CASSLAWRGNQPQHF. CDR3 nucleotide sequence: TGTGCCAGCAGCTTAGCGTGGAGGGGCAATCAGCCCCAGCATTTT.

On this clonotype itself: At one end the junction does not follow the germline gene, possibly because of a read error. The J gene is TRBJ2-2, the V gene TRBV28; 10 positions match TRBD1. Germline V CDR1 and CDR2: MDHEN, SYDVKM. This CDR3 comprises 15 residues. The CDR3 sequence is CASSVGQGHTGELSF. CDR3 in DNA: TGTGCCAGCAGCGTGGGACAGGGGCACACCGGGGAGCTGTCTTTT.